A selection of T cell receptor beta chains follows, all from one sample in a study of OX40 agonist ivuxolimab in advanced cancers. The protocol was immunoSEQ multiplex PCR, while the TCRdb copy is restricted to in-frame clones and leaves out a portion. The data contain approximately 11,000 clones, 74% of them seen just once; the ten biggest clones take up roughly 35%. This material consisted of CD4+ or CD8+ T cells sorted from blood, taken in a trial of the OX40 agonist ivuxolimab. Receptors originate from an adult with an advanced solid tumor such as melanoma, head and neck, liver or kidney cancer. Each CDR3 is given with its conserved first and last residue. The order of the fields is CDR3 protein, D gene, V gene, CDR3 length. D genes are given only for firm matches.

CDR3aa: CASSFSGEPNKNTEAFF
d_gene: NA
v_gene: TRBV28
len: 17

CDR3aa: CASSSPGPRYGYTF
d_gene: NA
v_gene: TRBV28
len: 14

CDR3aa: CASSDMGQSAFF
d_gene: NA
v_gene: TRBV2
len: 12

CDR3aa: CASSLFGENQPQHF
d_gene: NA
v_gene: TRBV6-1
len: 14

CDR3aa: CSVPYPHNEQFF
d_gene: NA
v_gene: TRBV29-1
len: 12

CDR3aa: CASSGSRDSYEQYF
d_gene: NA
v_gene: TRBV9
len: 14

CDR3aa: CATSRSSAGVSDTQYF
d_gene: TRBD2
v_gene: TRBV15
len: 16

CDR3aa: CASREGAYGYTF
d_gene: NA
v_gene: TRBV2
len: 12

CDR3aa: CASSFAREYTEAFF
d_gene: NA
v_gene: TRBV28
len: 14

CDR3aa: CASSSRQGVKNIQYF
d_gene: TRBD1
v_gene: TRBV7-9
len: 15

CDR3aa: CASSWTDRQETQYF
d_gene: NA
v_gene: TRBV5-6
len: 14

CDR3aa: CASSPGQGPYEQYF
d_gene: TRBD1
v_gene: TRBV27
len: 14

CDR3aa: CSVEWRDRGNYEQYF
d_gene: TRBD1
v_gene: TRBV29-1
len: 15

CDR3aa: CASSLGGAGTEAFF
d_gene: NA
v_gene: TRBV7-2
len: 14

CDR3aa: CASSLSGLAGTDTQYF
d_gene: TRBD2
v_gene: TRBV28
len: 16